The sequence of this T cell receptor beta chain was determined in a study of shared clonotypes between healthy human individuals. Positive CCR7 selection of CD45RO-negative cells yielded the naive CD8 cells, and terminally differentiated effector memory CD45RA+ cells were excluded. Sequencing was performed with immunoSEQ multiplex PCR; in TCRdb, only in-frame clones are kept and a portion is missing. The sample records 2 million or so clones, less than 95% being singletons. Sequenced material: naive CD8+ T cells sorted from blood. The clonotype originates from a young man in good health.

The CDR3 sequence is CASSLAAGTYEQYF. The CDR3 DNA reads TGTGCCAGCAGCTTGGCGGCAGGCACCTACGAGCAGTACTTC. J is TRBJ2-7 and V is TRBV5-4; unclear D gene. The germline gives CDR1 SGHNT, CDR2 YYREEE (reference sequence). CDR3 length: 14 amino acids. V was trimmed by 0 bases and J by 2 bases, leaving 9 bases between them.